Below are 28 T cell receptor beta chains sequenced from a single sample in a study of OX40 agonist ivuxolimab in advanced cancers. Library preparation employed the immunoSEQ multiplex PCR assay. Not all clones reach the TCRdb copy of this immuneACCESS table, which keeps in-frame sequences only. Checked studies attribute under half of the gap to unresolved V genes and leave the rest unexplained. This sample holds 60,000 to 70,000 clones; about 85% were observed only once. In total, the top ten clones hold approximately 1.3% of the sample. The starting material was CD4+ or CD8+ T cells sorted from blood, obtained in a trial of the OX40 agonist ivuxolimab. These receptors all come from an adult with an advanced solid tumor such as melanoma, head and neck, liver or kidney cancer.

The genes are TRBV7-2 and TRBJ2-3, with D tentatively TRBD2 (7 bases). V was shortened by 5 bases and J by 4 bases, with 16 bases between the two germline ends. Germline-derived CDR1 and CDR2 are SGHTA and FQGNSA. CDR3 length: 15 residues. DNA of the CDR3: TGTGCCAGCAGCCCGCTAGCGGAGGGGGCAGATACGCAGTATTTT. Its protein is CASSPLAEGADTQYF.

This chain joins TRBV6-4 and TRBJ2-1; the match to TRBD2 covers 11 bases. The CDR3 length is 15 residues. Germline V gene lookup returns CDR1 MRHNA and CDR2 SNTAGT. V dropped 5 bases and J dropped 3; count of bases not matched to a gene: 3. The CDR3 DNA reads TGTGCCAGCAGTCCCGGGACTAGCGGCTACAATGAGCAGTTCTTC. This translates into CASSPGTSGYNEQFF.

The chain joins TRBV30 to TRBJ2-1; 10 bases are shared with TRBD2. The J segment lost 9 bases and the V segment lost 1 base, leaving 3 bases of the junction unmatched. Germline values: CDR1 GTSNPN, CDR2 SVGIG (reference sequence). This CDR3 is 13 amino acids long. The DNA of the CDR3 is TGTGCCTGGAGTGAACTAGCGGGAAGTGAGCAGTTCTTC. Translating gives CAWSELAGSEQFF.

The CDR3 here is CASSFGGEAEKLFF. The DNA of the CDR3 is TGCGCCAGCAGCTTTGGGGGGGAGGCCGAAAAACTGTTTTTT. This chain links TRBV5-1 with TRBJ1-4; possibly TRBD1 for D (5 bases). The CDR3 totals 14 residues. Between the trimmed V and J ends, which lost 2 bases and 8 bases, there was a span of 13 bases. Germline V gives CDR1 SGHRS, CDR2 YFSETQ.

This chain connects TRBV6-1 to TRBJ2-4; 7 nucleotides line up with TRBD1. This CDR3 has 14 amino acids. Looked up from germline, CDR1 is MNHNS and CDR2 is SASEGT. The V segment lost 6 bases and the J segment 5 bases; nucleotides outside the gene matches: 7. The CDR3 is CASRFGQAQNIQYF. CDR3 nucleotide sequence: TGTGCCAGCAGGTTCGGACAGGCCCAAAACATTCAGTACTTC.

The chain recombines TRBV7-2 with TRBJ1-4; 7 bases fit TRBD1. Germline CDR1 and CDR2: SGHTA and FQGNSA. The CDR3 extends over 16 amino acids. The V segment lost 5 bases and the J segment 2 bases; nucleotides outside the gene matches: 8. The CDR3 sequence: CASSAGGAGTNEKLFF. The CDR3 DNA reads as TGTGCCAGCAGCGCAGGGGGTGCGGGCACTAATGAAAAACTGTTTTTT.

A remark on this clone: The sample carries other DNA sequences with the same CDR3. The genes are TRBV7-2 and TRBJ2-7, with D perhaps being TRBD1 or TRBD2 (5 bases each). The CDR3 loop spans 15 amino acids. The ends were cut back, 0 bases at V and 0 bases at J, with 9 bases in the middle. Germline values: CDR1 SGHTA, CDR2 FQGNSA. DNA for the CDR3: TGTGCCAGCAGCTTAGCGGGTGGGACCTCCTACGAGCAGTACTTC. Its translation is CASSLAGGTSYEQYF.

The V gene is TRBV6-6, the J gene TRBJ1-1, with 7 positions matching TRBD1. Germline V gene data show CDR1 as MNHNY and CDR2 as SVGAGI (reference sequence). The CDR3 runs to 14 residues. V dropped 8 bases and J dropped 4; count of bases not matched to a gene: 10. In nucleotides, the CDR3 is TGTGCCAGCGCGCGACCGGGACAGATCACTGAAGCTTTCTTT. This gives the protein CASARPGQITEAFF.

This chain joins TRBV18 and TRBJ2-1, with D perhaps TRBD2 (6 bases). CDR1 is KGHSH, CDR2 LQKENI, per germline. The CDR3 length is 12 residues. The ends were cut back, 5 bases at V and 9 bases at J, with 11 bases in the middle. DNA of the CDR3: TGTGCCAGCTCAGCGACTAGTTCTGAGCAGTTCTTC. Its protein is CASSATSSEQFF.

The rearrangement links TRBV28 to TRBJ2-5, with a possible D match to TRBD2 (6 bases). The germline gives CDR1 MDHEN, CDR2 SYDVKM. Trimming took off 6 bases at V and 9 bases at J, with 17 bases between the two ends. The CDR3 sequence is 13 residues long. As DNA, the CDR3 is TGTGCCAGCAGGTCTAGCGCGCAAGGGTCCCAGTACTTC. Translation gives CASRSSAQGSQYF.

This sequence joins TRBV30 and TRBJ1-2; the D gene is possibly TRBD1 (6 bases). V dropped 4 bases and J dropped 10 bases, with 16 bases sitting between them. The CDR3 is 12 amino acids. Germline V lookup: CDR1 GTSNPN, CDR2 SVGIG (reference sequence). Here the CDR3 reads CAWTIDRTYYTF. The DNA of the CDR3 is TGTGCCTGGACCATCGACAGGACTTACTACACCTTC.

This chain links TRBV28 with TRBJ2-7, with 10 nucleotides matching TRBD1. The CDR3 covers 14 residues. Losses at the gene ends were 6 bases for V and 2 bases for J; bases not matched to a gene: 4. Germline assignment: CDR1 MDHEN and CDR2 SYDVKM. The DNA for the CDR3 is TGTGCCAGCAGACGGGACAGGGGCCCCTACGAGCAGTACTTC. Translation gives CASRRDRGPYEQYF.

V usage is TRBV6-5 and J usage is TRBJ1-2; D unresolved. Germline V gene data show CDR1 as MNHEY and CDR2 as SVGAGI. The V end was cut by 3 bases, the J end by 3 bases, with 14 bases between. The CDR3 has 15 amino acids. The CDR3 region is CASSYGARRDYGYTF. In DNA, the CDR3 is TGTGCCAGCAGTTATGGAGCCCGACGGGACTATGGCTACACCTTC.

This chain's CDR3 is CAWSGNEQFF. The CDR3 nucleotides are TGTGCCTGGAGTGGAAATGAGCAGTTCTTC. J is TRBJ2-1 and V is TRBV30; D gene ambiguous. Germline lookup yields CDR1 GTSNPN and CDR2 SVGIG (reference sequence). V lost 1 base and J lost 7, with 2 bases in between. The CDR3 extends over 10 amino acids.

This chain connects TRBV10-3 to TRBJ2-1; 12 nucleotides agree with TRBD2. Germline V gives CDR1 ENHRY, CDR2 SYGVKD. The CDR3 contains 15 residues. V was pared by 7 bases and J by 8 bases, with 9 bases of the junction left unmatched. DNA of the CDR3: TGTGCCATCACAACTAGCGGGAGGAGTATCGATGAGCAGTTCTTC. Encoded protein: CAITTSGRSIDEQFF.

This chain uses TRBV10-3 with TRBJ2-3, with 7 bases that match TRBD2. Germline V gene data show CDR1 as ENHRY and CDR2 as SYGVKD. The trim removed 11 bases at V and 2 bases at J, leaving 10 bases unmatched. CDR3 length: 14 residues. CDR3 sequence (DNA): TGTGCCTCCCAATCCAGCGGGAACACAGATACGCAGTATTTT. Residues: CASQSSGNTDTQYF.

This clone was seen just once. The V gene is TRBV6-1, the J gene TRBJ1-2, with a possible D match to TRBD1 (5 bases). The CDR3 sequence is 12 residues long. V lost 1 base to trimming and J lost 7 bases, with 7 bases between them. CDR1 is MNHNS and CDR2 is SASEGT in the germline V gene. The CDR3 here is CASSEGGFGYTF. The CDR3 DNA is TGTGCCAGCAGTGAAGGGGGGTTTGGCTACACCTTC.

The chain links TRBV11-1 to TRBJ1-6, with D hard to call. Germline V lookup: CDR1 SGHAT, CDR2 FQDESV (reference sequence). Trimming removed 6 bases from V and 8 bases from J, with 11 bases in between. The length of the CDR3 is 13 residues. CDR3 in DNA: TGTGCCAGCAGATCCAGGACGTATTCACCCCTCCACTTT. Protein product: CASRSRTYSPLHF.

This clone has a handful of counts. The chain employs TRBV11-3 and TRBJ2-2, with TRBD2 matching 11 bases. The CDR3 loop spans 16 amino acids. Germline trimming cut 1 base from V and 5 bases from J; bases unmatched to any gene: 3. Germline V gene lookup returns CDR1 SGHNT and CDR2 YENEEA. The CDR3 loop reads CASSLALAGVTGELFF. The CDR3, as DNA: TGTGCCAGCAGCTTAGCACTAGCGGGGGTAACCGGGGAGCTGTTTTTT.

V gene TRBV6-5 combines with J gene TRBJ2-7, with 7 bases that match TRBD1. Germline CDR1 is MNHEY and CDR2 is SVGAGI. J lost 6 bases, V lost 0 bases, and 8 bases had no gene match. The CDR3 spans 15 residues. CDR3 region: CASSYSALRGPEQYF. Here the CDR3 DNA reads TGTGCCAGCAGTTACTCCGCCCTTAGGGGGCCCGAGCAGTACTTC.

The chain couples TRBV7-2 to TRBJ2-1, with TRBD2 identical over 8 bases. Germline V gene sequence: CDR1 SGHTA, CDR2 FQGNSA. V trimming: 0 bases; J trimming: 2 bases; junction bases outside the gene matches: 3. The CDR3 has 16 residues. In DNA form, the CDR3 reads TGTGCCAGCAGCTTAGCTACGGGGGGGGCCTACAATGAGCAGTTCTTC. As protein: CASSLATGGAYNEQFF.

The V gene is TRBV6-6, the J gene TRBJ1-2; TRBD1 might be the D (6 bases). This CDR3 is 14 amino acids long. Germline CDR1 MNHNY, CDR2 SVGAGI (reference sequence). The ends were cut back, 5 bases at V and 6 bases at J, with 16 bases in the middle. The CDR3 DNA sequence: TGTGCCAGCAGTCTCAGGGGCGCCAATGATGGCTACACCTTC. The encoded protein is CASSLRGANDGYTF.

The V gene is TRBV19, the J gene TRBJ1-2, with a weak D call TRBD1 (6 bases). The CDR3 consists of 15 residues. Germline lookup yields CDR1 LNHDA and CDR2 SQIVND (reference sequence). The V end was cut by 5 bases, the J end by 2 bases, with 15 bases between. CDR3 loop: CASSPQGQGNYGYTF. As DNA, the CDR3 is TGTGCCAGTAGTCCCCAAGGGCAGGGGAACTATGGCTACACCTTC.

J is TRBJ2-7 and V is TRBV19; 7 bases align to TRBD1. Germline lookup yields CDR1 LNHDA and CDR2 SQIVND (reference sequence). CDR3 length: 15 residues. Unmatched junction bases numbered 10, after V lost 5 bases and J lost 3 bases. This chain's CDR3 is CASSATGARSYEQYF. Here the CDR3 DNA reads TGTGCCAGTAGTGCCACAGGGGCACGCAGCTACGAGCAGTACTTC.

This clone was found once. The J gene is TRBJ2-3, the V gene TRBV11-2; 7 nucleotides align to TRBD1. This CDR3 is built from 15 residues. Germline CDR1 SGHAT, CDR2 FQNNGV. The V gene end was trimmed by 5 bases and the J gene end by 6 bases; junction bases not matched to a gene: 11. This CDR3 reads CASSPRDSRRDTQYF. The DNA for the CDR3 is TGTGCCAGCAGCCCCCGGGACAGTCGGAGGGATACGCAGTATTTT.

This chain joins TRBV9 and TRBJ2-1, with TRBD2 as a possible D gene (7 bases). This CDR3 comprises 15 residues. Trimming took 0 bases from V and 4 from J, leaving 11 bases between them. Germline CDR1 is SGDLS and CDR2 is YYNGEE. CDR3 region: CASSVGGGQYNEQFF. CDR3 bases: TGTGCCAGCAGCGTAGGCGGGGGACAATACAATGAGCAGTTCTTC.

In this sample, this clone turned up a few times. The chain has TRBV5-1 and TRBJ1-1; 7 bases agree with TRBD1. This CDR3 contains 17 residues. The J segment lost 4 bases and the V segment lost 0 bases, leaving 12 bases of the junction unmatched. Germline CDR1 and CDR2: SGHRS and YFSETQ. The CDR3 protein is CASSLGDSLRVGTEAFF. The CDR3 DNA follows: TGCGCCAGCAGCTTGGGGGACAGCCTTAGGGTTGGCACTGAAGCTTTCTTT.

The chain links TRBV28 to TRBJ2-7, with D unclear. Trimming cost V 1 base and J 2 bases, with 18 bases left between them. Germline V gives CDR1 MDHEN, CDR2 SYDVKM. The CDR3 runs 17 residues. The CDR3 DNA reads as TGTGCCAGCAGTTTATTTCTGGCGCCGGACGCCACCTACGAGCAGTACTTC. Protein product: CASSLFLAPDATYEQYF.